Listed below are T cell receptor beta chains from one sample, sequenced in a study of early T cells in non-severe SARS-CoV-2 infection. TCRdb redid the calling of the 5' RACE reads with MiXCR, one entry per CDR3 protein. The sample has roughly 53,000 distinct CDR3 sequences, less than 9.5% seen once; the top ten hold roughly 4%. The sequencing here drew on whole blood, taken at baseline. The receptor source for this set is an adult who was a healthcare worker with PCR-confirmed SARS-CoV-2 infection or an uninfected control (not recorded which). Each CDR3 is given with its conserved first and last residue. The D gene is left open where the match is weak. Clone size, where shown, is once, few, many, or a class for clones that have expanded.

V: TRBV2; D: TRBD2; size: many; J: TRBJ2-4; CDR3: CASSDPSGGSKNIQYF; DNA: TGTGCCAGCAGTGATCCTAGCGGGGGGTCCAAAAACATTCAGTACTTC
V: TRBV29-1; D: .; size: .; J: TRBJ2-3; CDR3: CSAGTPGTDTQYF; DNA: TGCAGCGCTGGGACTCCCGGCACAGATACGCAGTATTTT
V: TRBV12-3/TRBV12-4; D: .; size: many; J: TRBJ2-7; CDR3: CASSRSVHEQYF; DNA: TGTGCCAGCAGTCGGTCAGTACACGAGCAGTACTTC
V: TRBV4-1; D: TRBD2; size: .; J: TRBJ2-7; CDR3: CASSQDRTSENYEQYF; DNA: TGCGCCAGCAGCCAAGACCGGACTAGCGAGAACTACGAGCAGTACTTC
V: TRBV6-6; D: .; size: many; J: TRBJ1-3; CDR3: CASSYSTSGNTIYF; DNA: TGTGCCAGCAGTTACTCGACGTCTGGAAACACCATATATTTT
V: TRBV6-6; D: .; size: many; J: TRBJ2-3; CDR3: CASSYSPGADTQYF; DNA: TGTGCCAGCAGTTACTCCCCGGGGGCAGATACGCAGTATTTT
V: TRBV29-1; D: .; size: .; J: TRBJ2-7; CDR3: CSVGTRGPREQYF; DNA: TGCAGCGTTGGAACCCGGGGCCCCCGCGAGCAGTACTTC
V: TRBV27; D: .; size: few; J: TRBJ2-3; CDR3: CASSFWGYTDTQYF; DNA: TGTGCCAGCAGTTTTTGGGGGTACACAGATACGCAGTATTTT
V: TRBV29-1; D: .; size: many; J: TRBJ2-3; CDR3: CSVVRANTQYF; DNA: TGCAGCGTGGTAAGGGCGAATACGCAGTATTTT
V: TRBV20-1; D: .; size: .; J: TRBJ1-5; CDR3: CSARDLQGVSNQPQHF; DNA: TGCAGTGCTAGAGATCTCCAAGGGGTAAGCAATCAGCCCCAGCATTTT
V: TRBV19; D: TRBD1; size: many; J: TRBJ1-5; CDR3: CASSEGQLNQPQHF; DNA: TGTGCCAGTAGTGAGGGACAGCTAAATCAGCCCCAGCATTTT
V: TRBV20-1; D: .; size: .; J: TRBJ2-5; CDR3: CSAPTGTETQYF; DNA: TGCAGTGCCCCCACAGGTACTGAGACCCAGTACTTC
V: TRBV7-8; D: .; size: many; J: TRBJ2-2; CDR3: CASSLARLREGELFF; DNA: TGTGCCAGCAGCTTAGCTCGCCTCAGGGAAGGGGAGCTGTTTTTT
V: TRBV6-5; D: TRBD2; size: few; J: TRBJ2-1; CDR3: CASSKSGGVYNEQFF; DNA: TGTGCCAGCAGTAAGAGCGGGGGGGTCTACAATGAGCAGTTCTTC
V: TRBV5-1; D: .; size: many; J: TRBJ2-2; CDR3: CASKPPGLANTGELFF; DNA: TGCGCCAGCAAACCCCCAGGGCTCGCGAACACCGGGGAGCTGTTTTTT
V: TRBV7-9; D: TRBD2; size: many; J: TRBJ2-1; CDR3: CASSPLAAGGRDEQFF; DNA: TGTGCCAGCAGCCCCCTTGCGGCGGGAGGTAGAGATGAGCAGTTCTTC
V: TRBV7-3; D: .; size: few; J: TRBJ2-3; CDR3: CASSLTGRSSTDTQYF; DNA: TGTGCCAGCAGCTTAACCGGCCGGTCTAGCACAGATACGCAGTATTTT
V: TRBV5-1; D: .; size: .; J: TRBJ2-2; CDR3: CASSTLATGELFF; DNA: TGCGCCAGCAGCACGCTCGCCACCGGGGAGCTGTTTTTT
V: TRBV29-1; D: .; size: medium-sized; J: TRBJ2-7; CDR3: CSIRTATYEQYF; DNA: TGCAGCATAAGGACAGCCACCTACGAGCAGTACTTC
V: TRBV27; D: .; size: many; J: TRBJ2-4; CDR3: CASSNSLAKNIQYF; DNA: TGTGCCAGCAGTAACAGCTTAGCCAAAAACATTCAGTACTTC
V: TRBV20-1; D: .; size: few; J: TRBJ2-3; CDR3: CSARRRGRTDTQYF; DNA: TGCAGTGCTAGGCGGCGGGGGCGGACAGATACGCAGTATTTT
V: TRBV19; D: .; size: few; J: TRBJ2-3; CDR3: CASSIGGGPDTQYF; DNA: TGTGCCAGTAGTATTGGTGGGGGGCCAGATACGCAGTATTTT
V: TRBV20-1; D: TRBD2; size: many; J: TRBJ2-5; CDR3: CSAAQTGGPRRETQYF; DNA: TGCAGTGCTGCCCAGACGGGGGGGCCACGGAGAGAGACCCAGTACTTC
V: TRBV5-1; D: .; size: .; J: TRBJ2-2; CDR3: CASSVPVTGELFF; DNA: TGCGCCAGCAGCGTACCGGTGACCGGGGAGCTGTTTTTT
V: TRBV28; D: .; size: .; J: TRBJ1-2; CDR3: CASSLPILYYGYTF; DNA: TGTGCCAGCAGTTTACCGATTCTCTACTATGGCTACACCTTC
V: TRBV11-2; D: .; size: few; J: TRBJ2-5; CDR3: CASSQPDRARETQYF; DNA: TGTGCCAGCAGCCAACCGGACCGGGCGAGGGAGACCCAGTACTTC
V: TRBV7-9; D: .; size: many; J: TRBJ2-1; CDR3: CATPRDGSYNEQFF; DNA: TGTGCCACCCCCCGGGACGGGTCTTACAATGAGCAGTTCTTC
V: TRBV7-2; D: .; size: few; J: TRBJ2-1; CDR3: CASSAGGRYEQFF; DNA: TGTGCCAGCAGCGCCGGGGGGCGCTATGAGCAGTTCTTC
V: TRBV5-4; D: TRBD2; size: few; J: TRBJ2-2; CDR3: CASSPGASGRASGELFF; DNA: TGTGCCAGCAGCCCGGGGGCTAGCGGGAGGGCCAGCGGGGAGCTGTTTTTT
V: TRBV12-3/TRBV12-4; D: .; size: once; J: TRBJ2-5; CDR3: CASTLGFQETQYF; DNA: TGTGCCAGCACCTTGGGGTTCCAAGAGACCCAGTACTTC
V: TRBV7-9; D: .; size: few; J: TRBJ2-3; CDR3: CASSLGYADTQYF; DNA: TGTGCCAGCAGCTTAGGGTACGCAGATACGCAGTATTTT
V: TRBV10-3; D: .; size: few; J: TRBJ1-5; CDR3: CAISEFRGLLNQPQHF; DNA: TGTGCCATCAGTGAATTTCGGGGCTTACTAAATCAGCCCCAGCATTTT
V: TRBV11-2; D: TRBD1; size: many; J: TRBJ2-5; CDR3: CASRYYQGAETQYF; DNA: TGTGCCAGCAGATACTATCAGGGGGCCGAGACCCAGTACTTC
V: TRBV19; D: .; size: .; J: TRBJ1-1; CDR3: CASSILGTEAFF; DNA: TGTGCCAGTAGTATTTTGGGCACTGAAGCTTTCTTT
V: TRBV6-5; D: .; size: .; J: TRBJ1-5; CDR3: CASSYSRDQPQHF; DNA: TGTGCCAGCAGTTACTCGCGGGACCAGCCCCAGCATTTT
V: TRBV3-2; D: .; size: .; J: TRBJ2-1; CDR3: CASSLRDRLTNEQFF; DNA: TGTGCCAGCAGCCTCCGGGACAGACTTACCAATGAGCAGTTCTTC
V: TRBV29-1; D: TRBD2; size: .; J: TRBJ2-3; CDR3: CSVVPTSGSGTDTQYF; DNA: TGCAGCGTTGTTCCGACTAGCGGGAGTGGGACAGATACGCAGTATTTT
V: TRBV5-1; D: .; size: few; J: TRBJ1-1; CDR3: CASSLSQGKNTEAFF; DNA: TGCGCCAGCAGCTTGAGTCAGGGGAAGAACACTGAAGCTTTCTTT
V: TRBV6-6; D: .; size: few; J: TRBJ2-7; CDR3: CASTATDSYEQYF; DNA: TGTGCCAGCACCGCGACAGACTCCTACGAGCAGTACTTC
V: TRBV19; D: .; size: .; J: TRBJ2-1; CDR3: CASRVRGYTEQFF; DNA: TGTGCCAGTAGAGTCAGGGGCTACACTGAGCAGTTCTTC
V: TRBV11-2; D: TRBD2; size: .; J: TRBJ2-5; CDR3: CASSPVLAGEETQYF; DNA: TGTGCCAGCAGCCCTGTCCTAGCGGGAGAAGAGACCCAGTACTTC